This T cell receptor (beta chain) is from a study of blood T cell repertoires in COVID-19. Study summary: COVID-19 samples, acute and convalescent, were from the United States, Italy and Spain. Sample material is recorded as cDNA or gDNA derived from T cells, B-cell-depleted T cells, or PBMCs.

This clone was observed once. Per the study methods: By means of reference gene primer amplification, nucleated cell counts were estimated. The repertoire was sequenced with immunoSEQ multiplex PCR; TCRdb's copy has only in-frame clones and lacks some. V and J calls and clone size are copied from that table; D and trimming were computed from the DNA. The sample holds about 390,000 clones, around 87% seen once. Patients at the Seattle site were enrolled during active infection and followed longitudinally. J was trimmed by 7 bases and V by 2 bases; bases with no gene match: 8. The CDR3 consists of 16 residues. Germline V gene data show CDR1 as SGHRS and CDR2 as YFSETQ.

The receptor was isolated from an older woman with COVID-19, enrolled during active disease. The sample taken for sequencing was peripheral blood. This chain links TRBV5-1 with TRBJ2-1, with 11 bases that match TRBD2. The CDR3 here is CASSFIAGGPGNEQFF. The DNA for the CDR3 is TGCGCCAGCAGCTTTATAGCGGGGGGGCCGGGGAATGAGCAGTTCTTC. Full variable domain (rest looked up from reference TRBV5-1 and TRBJ2-1): KAGVTQTPRYLIKTRGQQVTLSCSPISGHRSVSWYQQTPGQGLQFLFEYFSETQRNKGNFPGRFSGRQFSNSRSEMNVSTLELGDSALYLCASSFIAGGPGNEQFFGPGTRLTVL.